What follows are 13 T cell receptor beta chains derived from one specimen sequenced in a study of blood T cell repertoires in COVID-19. Only in-frame clones appear in the TCRdb table, and some are missing; sequencing was by immunoSEQ multiplex PCR. Of about 140,000 clones in the sample, about 80% were seen once. Source material: peripheral blood. The receptors were gathered from a human donor in a cohort sampled during active COVID-19.

J is TRBJ1-2 and V is TRBV3-1 (or the pseudogene TRBV3-2), with a tentative D call TRBD1 (5 bases). The germline V gene has CDR1 LGHDT and CDR2 YNNKEL (reference sequence). V lost 0 bases and J lost 7, with 9 bases in between. The length of the CDR3 is 13 residues. The CDR3 sequence is CASSQEAGGGYTF. The DNA of the CDR3 is TGTGCCAGCAGCCAAGAAGCGGGGGGTGGCTACACCTTC.

The V call is TRBV19, the J call TRBJ2-5; D is ambiguous. Germline V gives CDR1 LNHDA, CDR2 SQIVND (reference sequence). The V end was cut by 4 bases, the J end by 7 bases, with 13 bases between. This CDR3 is built from 13 residues. CDR3 nucleotide sequence: TGTGCCAGTAGTAAGGAGACTGTCGGGACCCAGTACTTC. Protein product: CASSKETVGTQYF.

This clone turned up a few times. The chain couples TRBV5-4 to TRBJ2-5; TRBD2 matches at 10 bases. Germline lookup yields CDR1 SGHNT and CDR2 YYREEE (reference sequence). After removal of 5 bases from V and 5 bases from J, the junction contained 6 bases not matched to a gene. CDR3 length equals 14 residues. CDR3 coding DNA: TGTGCCAGCAGGTCAGGACTAGCGGTGGAGACCCAGTACTTC. Encoded protein: CASRSGLAVETQYF.

V and J are TRBV6-5 and TRBJ1-2, with TRBD1 matching over 7 bases. Germline CDR1 MNHEY, CDR2 SVGAGI. The CDR3 loop spans 13 amino acids. J gave up 5 bases and V 5 bases, and 5 bases lay outside the gene matches. CDR3 sequence: CASSPDREYGYTF. CDR3 bases: TGTGCCAGCAGTCCCGACAGGGAGTATGGCTACACCTTC.

This chain uses TRBV4-1 with TRBJ2-5; TRBD2 is a possible D gene (5 bases). Germline V CDR1 and CDR2: MGHRA, YSYEKL. The CDR3 loop spans 19 amino acids. V lost 0 bases to trimming and J lost 3 bases, with 23 bases between them. CDR3 coding DNA: TGCGCCAGCAGCCAAGATTGGAGGACCGAAAGTCCACATAAAGAGACCCAGTACTTC. This sequence encodes CASSQDWRTESPHKETQYF.

V gene TRBV18 combines with J gene TRBJ2-7; 8 nucleotides align to TRBD2. V dropped 8 bases and J dropped 5; count of bases not matched to a gene: 8. The CDR3 totals 13 residues. From germline, CDR1 is KGHSH and CDR2 LQKENI. The CDR3 region is CASTSSGRDEQYF. DNA for the CDR3: TGTGCCAGCACCTCTAGCGGGCGGGACGAGCAGTACTTC.

This sequence joins TRBV2 and TRBJ1-4, with unresolved D. This CDR3 is 15 amino acids long. Trimming shortened V by 4 bases and J by 1 base, and 10 bases separated the two germline ends. CDR1 and CDR2 from the germline V gene are SNHLY and FYNNEI. DNA for the CDR3: TGTGCCAGCAGTGTGGGAGGGCAAACTAATGAAAAACTGTTTTTT. This gives the protein CASSVGGQTNEKLFF.

The chain links TRBV30 to TRBJ2-2; TRBD2 might be the D (7 bases). CDR3 length equals 15 residues. Trimming left V 6 bases short and J 1 base short, with 15 bases between. The germline V gene has CDR1 GTSNPN and CDR2 SVGIG (reference sequence). CDR3 amino acids: CACQGGGRNTGELFF. The CDR3 bases are TGTGCCTGCCAAGGGGGGGGAAGGAACACCGGGGAGCTGTTTTTT.

The rearrangement uses TRBV7-2 and TRBJ2-5, with D perhaps matching TRBD1 (6 bases). The CDR3 totals 15 residues. Germline V gene sequence: CDR1 SGHTA, CDR2 FQGNSA. V lost 4 bases to trimming and J lost 2 bases, with 14 bases between them. This CDR3 reads CASSSMGAAQETQYF. The CDR3 DNA reads TGTGCCAGCAGCTCAATGGGGGCCGCGCAAGAGACCCAGTACTTC.

This chain joins TRBV5-8 and TRBJ2-2; tentative D call: TRBD2 (5 bases). V was pared by 5 bases and J by 5 bases, with 13 bases between. The length of the CDR3 is 14 residues. CDR1 SGHTS and CDR2 YDEGEE come from the germline V gene. CDR3 DNA sequence: TGTGCCAGCAGATTACTAGAAAGAACCGGGGAGCTGTTTTTT. This translates into CASRLLERTGELFF.

The rearrangement links TRBV6-5 to TRBJ1-4; D is unresolved. Looked up from germline, CDR1 is MNHEY and CDR2 is SVGAGI. The CDR3 runs 13 residues. Between the trimmed V and J ends, which lost 6 bases and 8 bases, there was a span of 13 bases. CDR3 DNA: TGTGCCAGCAGCAGCGAACTCTTGGAAAAACTGTTTTTT. Amino acids: CASSSELLEKLFF.

The chain employs TRBV7-2 and TRBJ1-5; 8 bases are a match to TRBD1. Germline CDR1 and CDR2: SGHTA and FQGNSA. The CDR3 has 16 amino acids. J gave up 6 bases and V 0 bases, and 7 bases lay outside the gene matches. Here the CDR3 reads CASSLAETGVGQPQHF. In DNA, the CDR3 is TGTGCCAGCAGCTTAGCGGAGACAGGGGTTGGTCAGCCCCAGCATTTT.

J is TRBJ2-7 and V is TRBV6-6; the match to TRBD2 covers 13 bases. The CDR3 has 18 residues. The junction had 12 bases not matched to a gene; V was cut back by 5 bases and J by 2 bases. Germline values: CDR1 MNHNY, CDR2 SVGAGI (reference sequence). This chain's CDR3 is CASSHQPSGTSGTYEQYF. In nucleotides, the CDR3 is TGTGCCAGCAGTCACCAACCTTCCGGGACTAGCGGGACCTACGAGCAGTACTTC.